This is a list of T cell receptor beta chains from one sample in a study of shared T cell receptors in the human thymus. Libraries were prepared by immunoSEQ multiplex PCR; TCRdb keeps only in-frame clonotypes and omits some of them. Of about 660,000 clones in the sample, about 89% were seen once. The same sample was also used in a study of human thymus T cells.

Specimen: thymocytes. Receptors were obtained from a boy younger than two with a congenital heart defect. Each CDR3 is given with its conserved first and last residue.

v_call	j_call	cdr3_length	cdr3_aa
TRBV5-8	TRBJ1-5	17	CASSALTDRLTDQPQHF
TRBV6-5	TRBJ2-5	15	CASNPGGAVKETQYF
TRBV28	TRBJ1-1	16	CASRTRQGPRDTEAFF
TRBV5-6	TRBJ2-1	17	CASSLYLGAGLSNEQFF
TRBV4-1	TRBJ2-7	19	CASSQEVAVSYPSSYEQYF
TRBV5-5	TRBJ1-3	16	CASSWGQAFSGNTIYF
TRBV7-9	TRBJ2-2	15	CASSLFRRGTGELFF
TRBV5-6	TRBJ2-1	15	CASSLSPGSYNEQFF
TRBV19	TRBJ1-3	15	CASSMGRGAGNTIYF
TRBV15	TRBJ1-5	15	CATSRHLRQNQPQHF
TRBV7-9	TRBJ1-4	14	CASSFGALGEKLFF
TRBV7-2	TRBJ1-6	14	CASTGTVYNSPLHF
TRBV11-2	TRBJ1-4	15	CASSFGTGENEKLFF
TRBV20-1	TRBJ1-6	11	CSARRNSPLHF
TRBV7-9	TRBJ1-4	14	CASSPSDIGEKLFF
TRBV4-3	TRBJ2-1	13	CASSEGGSNEQFF
TRBV19	TRBJ2-2	16	CASSIRGARNTGELFF
TRBV9	TRBJ2-1	13	CASSTSSYNEQFF
TRBV4-1	TRBJ1-1	18	CASSQDYPGVRVDTEAFF
TRBV27	TRBJ1-4	15	CASTRSPISNEKLFF
TRBV9	TRBJ2-7	14	CASSVGTSGYEQYF
TRBV28	TRBJ2-2	15	CASSLPLLNTGELFF
TRBV7-2	TRBJ2-5	15	CASSIMERQGETQYF
TRBV9	TRBJ2-7	15	CASSVGTGGSYEQYF
TRBV28	TRBJ2-5	17	CASSLGPLAGLQETQYF
TRBV10-3	TRBJ1-6	17	CAISESTLLADYSPLHF
TRBV30	TRBJ1-1	15	CAWKVRTEPFREAFF
TRBV15	TRBJ1-2	13	CATSSAANYGYTF
TRBV19	TRBJ1-4	14	CASTTASTNEKLFF
TRBV5-1	TRBJ1-4	13	CASSREGFEKLFF
TRBV5-4	TRBJ2-5	15	CASSLPVGGRETQYF
TRBV4-3	TRBJ1-4	16	CASSQGRGGANEKLFF
TRBV15	TRBJ2-3	16	CATSRDALVKTDTQYF
TRBV28	TRBJ1-3	14	CASSPLWGPDTIYF
TRBV4-1	TRBJ2-1	19	CASSQLLAELRHSYNEQFF
TRBV9	TRBJ2-1	14	CASSRRNLSYEQFF
TRBV6-5	TRBJ2-1	16	CASSYYLGGNNNEQFF
TRBV19	TRBJ2-7	12	CASSINRYEQYF
TRBV7-8	TRBJ2-1	18	CASSLDGTSGSAYNEQFF
TRBV28	TRBJ1-5	21	CASSLIRARTSWDIRNQPQHF
TRBV7-9	TRBJ2-4	16	CASSLAGGQLKNIQYF
TRBV7-9	TRBJ1-1	17	CASSLARGGAWNTEAFF
TRBV2	TRBJ1-3	16	CASNFPGVGTGNTIYF
TRBV7-9	TRBJ2-1	14	CASSRRTGYNEQFF
TRBV21-1	TRBJ1-2	13	CASSKAGGYGYTF
TRBV2	TRBJ2-3	19	CASSEADSGRGLRTDTQYF
TRBV13	TRBJ1-4	16	CASSPPRGTGDEKLFF
TRBV27	TRBJ2-3	17	CASSLSGVGGFTDTQYF
TRBV15	TRBJ2-7	14	CATSSRTAYYEQYF
TRBV14	TRBJ2-1	18	CASSQEPVAGDDDNEQFF
TRBV11-2	TRBJ2-7	14	CASSFPSGFREQYF
TRBV27	TRBJ2-7	15	CASSFRGLIPEEQYF